The 18 T cell receptor beta chains below come from one sample, sequenced in a study of vaccination and CD4 T cells after COVID-19. Treatment reported: approximately 11-day PBMC culture with coronavirus spike peptide pools or control peptides (ViraFEST assay). With the Oncomine TCR Beta short-read assay, DNA from cultured CD4+ T cells was sequenced. MiXCR, applied by TCRdb to the PCR reads, yields one record per CDR3 protein. Of 11,000 to 15,000 distinct CDR3 sequences listed, around 40% are singletons. No antigen is known for these receptors. The source material was CD4+ T cells from blood, cultured in vitro. These receptors came from a human donor who had recovered from COVID-19.

The genes are TRBV6-1 and TRBJ2-7; 7 nucleotides line up with TRBD2. V lost 7 bases to trimming and J lost 2 bases; unmatched junction nucleotides: 11. CDR3 length: 15 amino acids. Germline values: CDR1 MNHNS, CDR2 SASEGT. This chain's CDR3 is CASTLTMGGAYEQYF. The CDR3 DNA follows: TGTGCCAGCACCCTAACTATGGGAGGGGCCTACGAGCAGTACTTC.

This clonotype was picked up a small number of times. The genes are TRBV20-1 and TRBJ2-5; D is ambiguous. The CDR3 runs to 11 residues. Trimming cost V 4 bases and J 1 base, with 4 bases left between them. Per germline, CDR1 DFQATT and CDR2 SNEGSKA (reference sequence). CDR3 amino acids: CSATIQETQYF. For the CDR3, the DNA is TGCAGTGCTACCATCCAAGAGACCCAGTACTTC.

This clonotype was found a few times. The gene calls are TRBV27 and TRBJ2-5, with 7 bases fitting TRBD1. From germline, CDR1 is MNHEY and CDR2 SMNVEV (reference sequence). The CDR3 totals 13 residues. V shed 8 bases and J 7 bases; nucleotides not matched to a gene: 10. The CDR3 DNA follows: TGTGCCAGCCAAACAGGGGCCAGAGGGACCCAGTACTTC. Protein: CASQTGARGTQYF.

This clonotype came up a few times. The J gene is TRBJ1-4, the V gene TRBV15; D gene uncertain. Per germline, CDR1 LNHNV and CDR2 YYDKDF (reference sequence). V lost 1 base and J lost 5, with 2 bases in between. This CDR3 contains 12 residues. The CDR3 spells CATSRGNEKLFF. The CDR3 DNA follows: TGTGCCACCAGCAGAGGGAATGAAAAACTGTTTTTT.

The chain recombines TRBV28 with TRBJ1-4; TRBD1 is a possible D gene (6 bases). Deletions cut 3 bases from V and 6 bases from J, with 14 bases between. This CDR3 has 15 amino acids. From germline, CDR1 is MDHEN and CDR2 SYDVKM. For the CDR3, the DNA is TGTGCCAGCAGTTTCCAACAGGGAGGGGATGAAAAACTGTTTTTT. It is translated as CASSFQQGGDEKLFF.

There are a few counts of this clonotype. This chain uses TRBV20-1 with TRBJ2-7; no firm D call. This CDR3 has 15 amino acids. The germline V gene encodes CDR1 DFQATT and CDR2 SNEGSKA (reference sequence). Trimming shortened V by 2 bases and J by 0 bases, and 14 bases separated the two germline ends. CDR3 sequence (DNA): TGCAGTGCTAGATATAGGTCGGGTCGCTCCTACGAGCAGTACTTC. Its protein is CSARYRSGRSYEQYF.

This clonotype was seen more than once but under ten times. The chain joins TRBV20-1 to TRBJ2-1; the D is unclear. Germline assignment: CDR1 DFQATT and CDR2 SNEGSKA (reference sequence). The CDR3 length is 15 residues. V was trimmed by 3 bases and J by 6 bases, leaving 18 bases between them. CDR3 sequence: CSARTVGRGFNEQFF. The CDR3 DNA is TGCAGTGCTAGGACCGTGGGCCGAGGATTCAATGAGCAGTTCTTC.

This clonotype came up a few times. In DNA, the CDR3 is TGTGCCTGGAGTCGTCCTCAAGGGGATAGCTCCTACGAGCAGTACTTC. Amino acids: CAWSRPQGDSSYEQYF. The V and J genes are TRBV30 and TRBJ2-7; TRBD1 is a possible D gene (5 bases). The CDR3 loop spans 16 amino acids. With 2 bases removed from V and 0 bases from J, the gap between germline ends came to 17 bases. Germline lookup yields CDR1 GTSNPN and CDR2 SVGIG (reference sequence).

This chain connects TRBV20-1 to TRBJ2-6; 7 bases map to TRBD1. Germline values: CDR1 DFQATT, CDR2 SNEGSKA (reference sequence). J lost 0 bases, V lost 5 bases, and 13 bases had no gene match. The CDR3 runs to 18 residues. The CDR3: CSAHPPGQRHSGANVLTF. The CDR3 nucleotides are TGCAGTGCTCATCCACCGGGACAGAGACACTCTGGGGCCAACGTCCTGACTTTC.

The chain employs TRBV30 and TRBJ1-1, with D perhaps matching TRBD1 (5 bases). The CDR3 covers 14 residues. The V and J ends lost 2 bases and 0 bases respectively, with 10 bases between them. Germline V CDR1 and CDR2: GTSNPN, SVGIG (reference sequence). The CDR3 DNA is TGTGCCTGGAGTCGGCAGGGAATGAACACTGAAGCTTTCTTT. This encodes CAWSRQGMNTEAFF.

The chain links TRBV18 to TRBJ1-1; tentative D call: TRBD1 (6 bases). V gave up 5 bases and J gave up 5 bases, with 18 bases separating them. The germline V gene encodes CDR1 KGHSH and CDR2 LQKENI. The CDR3 has 15 amino acids. In DNA form, the CDR3 reads TGTGCCAGCTCATTCAGTGGGGGGGGCCTAACTGAAGCTTTCTTT. It specifies CASSFSGGGLTEAFF.

This clonotype appeared a few times. V and J are TRBV6-7 and TRBJ2-7; TRBD1 matches at 9 bases. TRBV6-7 qualifies as an ORF whose function is uncertain. V dropped 0 bases and J dropped 3; count of bases not matched to a gene: 3. This CDR3 region has 15 residues. The CDR3 here is CASSYSTGGSYEQYF. CDR3 bases: TGTGCCAGCAGTTACTCAACAGGGGGCAGCTACGAGCAGTACTTC.

The chain couples TRBV20-1 to TRBJ1-6; maybe TRBD1 (5 bases). The CDR3 has 15 amino acids. Looked up from germline, CDR1 is DFQATT and CDR2 is SNEGSKA (reference sequence). Trimming removed 3 bases at V and 6 bases at J, with 15 bases between. DNA of the CDR3: TGCAGTGCTAGTCAGTTAGGGGTAGTTAATTCACCCCTCCACTTT. Its translation: CSASQLGVVNSPLHF.

The chain carries TRBV11-1 and TRBJ2-3; unclear D gene. V was shortened by 3 bases and J by 2 bases, with 6 bases between the two germline ends. This CDR3 is 13 amino acids long. Germline CDR1 and CDR2: SGHAT and FQDESV (reference sequence). The CDR3 nucleotides are TGTGCCAGCAGCTTCGGACCCACAGATACGCAGTATTTT. Translating it yields CASSFGPTDTQYF.

There are a few counts of this clonotype. The chain joins TRBV20-1 to TRBJ2-1, with TRBD1 identical over 8 bases. Unmatched junction bases numbered 10, after V lost 6 bases and J lost 6 bases. This CDR3 spans 14 amino acids. Germline V gene lookup returns CDR1 DFQATT and CDR2 SNEGSKA (reference sequence). CDR3 sequence (DNA): TGCAGTGCAAATGGACAGGGCAGGGTCAATGAGCAGTTCTTC. This translates into CSANGQGRVNEQFF.

The J gene is TRBJ2-5, the V gene TRBV28, with D maybe TRBD1 (5 bases). The germline V gene has CDR1 MDHEN and CDR2 SYDVKM. CDR3 length equals 12 residues. V lost 6 bases to trimming and J lost 5 bases, with 10 bases between them. CDR3 nucleotide sequence: TGTGCCAGCAGGGGGCTTGGGGAGACCCAGTACTTC. Protein sequence: CASRGLGETQYF.

The CDR3 coding sequence is TGTGCCAGCCAACCCCGGGTAGCGGGTGGGTACGAGCAGTACTTC. Translated: CASQPRVAGGYEQYF. J is TRBJ2-7 and V is TRBV6-2 or TRBV6-3; 7 bases match TRBD2. The CDR3 is 15 amino acids. Germline CDR1 and CDR2: MNHEY and SVGEGT. V shed 8 bases and J 4 bases; nucleotides not matched to a gene: 14.

This clonotype showed up just a few times. The chain couples TRBV20-1 to TRBJ2-3, with D tentatively TRBD1 or TRBD2 (5 bases each). Germline lookup yields CDR1 DFQATT and CDR2 SNEGSKA (reference sequence). The CDR3 covers 16 residues. V was shortened by 0 bases and J by 6 bases, with 19 bases between the two germline ends. The CDR3 loop reads CSARDVGGELGDTQYF. The CDR3 bases are TGCAGTGCTAGAGATGTTGGGGGAGAGCTGGGGGATACGCAGTATTTT.